This T cell receptor beta chain was captured by sequencing in a study of PD-1 blockade in classical Hodgkin lymphoma (TCRdb year 2020). Background on the whole study: Nivolumab dosing was 3 mg/kg intravenously every 2 weeks, continuing until either disease progression or unacceptable toxicity. The study used CyTOF and TCR beta sequencing to define a peripheral blood immune signature of response to PD-1 blockade in classical Hodgkin lymphoma. Beyond this particular receptor, the publication reports: Lower diversity was observed in patients in whom nivolumab was started less than 1 year after ASCT, and these patients were excluded from later analyses so that confounding by immune reconstitution would be avoided. The study was restricted to a single clinical trial cohort, and the causes of repertoire differences, possibly disease activity or prior therapy, were left undefined. Among trial patients, those achieving complete response had baseline diversity similar to that of newly diagnosed patients, while diversity was significantly lower in partial responders and progressors. By C4D1, a significant rise was seen in CD4+ TCR diversity but not in CD8+ TCR diversity (p=0.0027 vs p=0.16), and the rise was most apparent among complete responders (p=0.02). Newly diagnosed patients were reported to have lower baseline TCR diversity than healthy donors, and relapsed/refractory patients were reported to have lower baseline TCR diversity still.

As encoded in the germline V gene, CDR1 is SGHAT while CDR2 is FQNNGV. The germline V end is reduced by 6 bases and the J end by 3 bases; junction bases left unmatched: 6. The CDR3 contains 14 residues, cysteine and phenylalanine counted. The entry retains the CDR3 DNA only, 42 bases that are in frame from base 1. Reading the label with the study, this specimen's time point is: cycle 2 day 1 (C2D1) of nivolumab. Every trial patient had relapsed following autologous stem cell transplantation, and prior brentuximab vedotin exposure was what differed among cohorts A, B and C. The trial cohort comprised 56 patients with relapsed/refractory classical Hodgkin lymphoma whose best overall responses were complete response, partial response or progressive disease. In the multi-cohort phase II CheckMate 205 trial, trial patients received single-agent nivolumab. Best overall response was determined by an independent review committee according to the 2007 International Working Group response criteria. Trial PBMCs were collected immediately before nivolumab initiation (C1D1) and during therapy at cycle 2 day 1 and cycle 4 day 1. After peripheral blood was drawn into 8 mL Vacutainer Cell Preparation Tubes, PBMCs were isolated by centrifugation and then cryopreserved.

Genomic DNA was extracted with the Qiagen DNeasy kit from unsorted PBMCs and from negatively selected CD4+ and CD8+ fractions. TCR beta CDR3 regions were amplified by immunoSEQ multiplex PCR using primers annealing to V and J segments. A synthetic immune receptor repertoire was used to minimize amplification bias, and remaining bias was computationally removed after sequencing. The authors processed their data as follows. Repertoire diversity was quantified as the Shannon entropy index using custom Python scripts. The unsorted, CD4+ and CD8+ repertoires were each analyzed separately, with the exception of combined analyses, where CD4+ and CD8+ sequences were merged in silico. A clone was considered expanded if an increase in frequency of at least 2-fold after treatment relative to C1D1 was found, and a pseudocount of 0.5 was applied to clones undetected at baseline. Clones with 0 or 1 copy at C1D1 were defined as singleton clones, while clones with 2 or more copies were defined as non-singleton clones. Clones expanded in unsorted samples were labelled as CD4+, CD8+ or unknown by matching protein sequences in sorted samples from the same patient. Wilcoxon tests were applied to paired samples to test diversity changes from C1D1 to C4D1. TCRdb retrieved this table from immuneACCESS and kept in-frame rearrangements only. Not all clones are present; in checked studies, unresolved V genes account for under half, and no reason is known for the remainder. That table supplies the V and J calls and clone size; D and trimming were determined from the DNA. This sample has tens of thousands of clones in its table, and 60% to 85% of those were observed once. The ten top clones hold around 3% of the sample.

A note on this clone: No antigen is known for it. No much larger clone exists at a distance of one base, and base qualities are not known.

The material was peripheral blood mononuclear cells (PBMCs), obtained before the second cycle of nivolumab. Rearrangement joined TRBV11-2 to TRBJ2-7, and 9 junctional nucleotides match TRBD1. The TCR sequence derives from a human donor with classical Hodgkin lymphoma. In nucleotide form, the sequence is TGTGCCAGCAGAGGGGGACAGGGATTCTACGAGCAGTACTTC. Its protein reads: CASRGGQGFYEQYF.